This T cell receptor beta chain is drawn from a study of T cell repertoires in cytomegalovirus infection. About the study: Public TCR beta signatures were indicative of both CMV infection and a matching HLA type. The study's findings and limits: Cumulative frequency (of public TCR beta family members) identified carriers of CMV plus the relevant HLA.

Comment on this clonotype: Its target is not known.

TCRdb re-analysed the reads in MiXCR, keeping a single row per CDR3 protein. The repertoire holds 700,000 to 850,000 distinct CDR3 sequences, with about 30% as singletons. The CDR3 runs to 12 residues. With 5 bases removed from V and 9 bases from J, the gap between germline ends came to 14 bases. Germline lookup yields CDR1 SGHVS and CDR2 FNYEAQ. This chain connects TRBV7-6 to TRBJ2-7; D unclear. The sample in question was cultured CD8+ T cells from PBMCs, obtained from culture after CMV antigen stimulation. This receptor was identified in a human donor in good health (CMV status not recorded). Some clones in this sample may be carry-over from other donors' samples. The CDR3 loop reads CASSLLDGGQYF. CDR3 nucleotide sequence: TGTGCCAGCAGCCTCCTAGACGGCGGGCAGTACTTC.